The T cell receptor (beta chain) under discussion was sequenced for a study of blood T cells in healthy people across ages. The study, taken as a whole, reports: With naive T cell percentage, TCR beta diversity showed a strong correlation. Per million T cells, the diversity of TCR beta decreased roughly linearly as age advanced.

The authors ran a second PCR of roughly 6 to 12 cycles using a sample-barcoded 5' primer and a J-beta primer mix. TCRdb redid the calling of the 5' RACE reads with MiXCR, one entry per CDR3 protein. The table records some 930,000 distinct CDR3 sequences, 25% to 30% of them present only once. The CDR3 runs 17 residues. CDR1 LNHNV and CDR2 YYDKDF come from the germline V gene (reference sequence). Germline trimming cut 1 base from V and 0 bases from J; bases unmatched to any gene: 6. This clonotype occurred a few times. What it recognizes is unknown. The same data also went into a second study, on T cells of mothers and their children. In that study: cDNA was made from all extracted RNA, about 1.5 ug per 15 ul.

The sequence was collected from a woman aged 40 to 50 in good health. Source material: blood. The chain couples TRBV15 to TRBJ1-2; 9 nucleotides line up with TRBD1. The CDR3 reads CATSRGRDREANYGYTF. CDR3 nucleotide sequence: TGTGCCACCAGCAGAGGCCGGGACAGGGAAGCTAACTATGGCTACACCTTC.